This T cell receptor beta chain was obtained from a study of blood T cell repertoires in COVID-19. Profiling relied on immunoSEQ multiplex PCR, and the TCRdb table lists in-frame clones only, not all of them. The table has about 58,000 clones, about 88% seen once. Germline lookup yields CDR1 MNHEY and CDR2 SVGAGI. The CDR3 runs 13 residues. The V and J ends lost 7 bases and 4 bases, in that order; junction bases with no gene match: 4. The V call is TRBV6-5, the J call TRBJ2-1; 7 positions agree with TRBD1. Sequencing was carried out using peripheral blood. The source of this sequence is a woman between 65 and 79 years old with active COVID-19. For the CDR3, the DNA is TGTGCCAGCACAGGGGGAGTGTACAATGAGCAGTTCTTC. Its translation: CASTGGVYNEQFF.